This entry describes one T cell receptor (beta chain). Antigen unknown. Libraries were made from TCR beta cDNA, and they carried unique molecular identifiers. T cells numbering about 0.95 to 11 million gave rise to a few hundred thousand cDNA molecules. MiXCR, applied by TCRdb to the PCR reads, yields one record per CDR3 protein. The sample lists roughly 600,000 distinct CDR3 sequences, around 44% occurring once. The sample originates from a study of post-analysis software for immune sequencing data. The length of the CDR3 is 14 residues. Germline V gene lookup returns CDR1 MNHNS and CDR2 SASEGT. The V end lost 6 bases, the J end lost 7 bases, and 19 bases lay between the germline ends. Study-level points and caveats: The authors found that F measure strongly co-clustered same-batch samples. The five TRBV segments detected at higher frequency in patients than in controls included TRBV5-6, TRBV5-1 and TRBV20-1.

The TCR originated in a girl under 18 with multiple sclerosis. Sequenced: blood. The chain has TRBV6-1 and TRBJ2-7; D uncertain. This CDR3 is CASSLGPFPGEQYF. The CDR3 coding sequence is TGTGCCAGCAGCCTTGGACCGTTTCCTGGTGAGCAGTACTTC.